The 6 T cell receptor beta chains below were found in one sample sequenced in a study of blood T cell repertoires in COVID-19. Clones were read by immunoSEQ multiplex PCR, and TCRdb kept only the in-frame ones, dropping some. This repertoire shows a few hundred thousand clones, roughly nine tenths found once; its top ten account for approximately 1.2%. Sequencing was carried out using PBMCs or T cells enriched from blood (not recorded which). The receptors originated from a human donor in a cohort exposed to, infected with or recovered from COVID-19 (not recorded which). The donor label of this sample is uncertain.

The chain combines TRBV19 with TRBJ2-5, with 14 nucleotides matching TRBD2. This CDR3 has 18 residues. J lost 5 bases, V lost 4 bases, and 12 bases had no gene match. Germline assignment: CDR1 LNHDA and CDR2 SQIVND (reference sequence). The CDR3 DNA sequence: TGTGCCAGTAGTACCTACGGGACTAGCGGGGGTGCTTCGGAGACCCAGTACTTC. The encoded protein is CASSTYGTSGGASETQYF.

This sequence joins TRBV2 and TRBJ1-4; 8 positions agree with TRBD1. V gave up 8 bases and J gave up 8 bases; unmatched junction bases: 10. Germline V gene sequence: CDR1 SNHLY, CDR2 FYNNEI. This CDR3 is 14 amino acids long. The CDR3 here is CASQESGGREKLFF. In nucleotides, the CDR3 is TGTGCCAGCCAAGAGTCAGGGGGCCGGGAAAAACTGTTTTTT.

Only one count was recorded for this clone. The chain combines TRBV5-1 with TRBJ1-1; D is uncertain. The CDR3 covers 16 residues. Deletions cut 1 base from V and 0 bases from J, with 13 bases between. Germline CDR1 is SGHRS and CDR2 is YFSETQ. The CDR3 coding sequence is TGCGCCAGCAGCTTGACGGCACAGCAAATGAACACTGAAGCTTTCTTT. Translated: CASSLTAQQMNTEAFF.

The chain joins TRBV7-2 to TRBJ2-3, with D possibly matching TRBD1 (5 bases). This CDR3 is 14 amino acids long. Germline CDR1 SGHTA, CDR2 FQGNSA. V lost 1 base and J lost 3, with 8 bases in between. The CDR3 protein is CASSLEGWTDTQYF. For the CDR3, the DNA is TGTGCCAGCAGCTTAGAGGGGTGGACAGATACGCAGTATTTT.

This rearrangement joins TRBV19 to TRBJ1-1; no clear D. Trimming pared 5 bases from V and 1 base from J, leaving 11 bases between. CDR3 length equals 14 residues. The germline gives CDR1 LNHDA, CDR2 SQIVND (reference sequence). The DNA for the CDR3 is TGTGCCAGTAGTCAACGGGTGTCGAACACTGAAGCTTTCTTT. Translating gives CASSQRVSNTEAFF.

The gene calls are TRBV6-5 and TRBJ1-4; 8 bases agree with TRBD1. The CDR3 runs 13 residues. V gave up 11 bases and J gave up 3 bases; unmatched junction bases: 5. The V gene's germline CDR1 is MNHEY and CDR2 SVGAGI. CDR3 coding DNA: TGTGCCGGGGGACAGGCGGCTAATGAAAAACTGTTTTTT. Amino acid sequence: CAGGQAANEKLFF.